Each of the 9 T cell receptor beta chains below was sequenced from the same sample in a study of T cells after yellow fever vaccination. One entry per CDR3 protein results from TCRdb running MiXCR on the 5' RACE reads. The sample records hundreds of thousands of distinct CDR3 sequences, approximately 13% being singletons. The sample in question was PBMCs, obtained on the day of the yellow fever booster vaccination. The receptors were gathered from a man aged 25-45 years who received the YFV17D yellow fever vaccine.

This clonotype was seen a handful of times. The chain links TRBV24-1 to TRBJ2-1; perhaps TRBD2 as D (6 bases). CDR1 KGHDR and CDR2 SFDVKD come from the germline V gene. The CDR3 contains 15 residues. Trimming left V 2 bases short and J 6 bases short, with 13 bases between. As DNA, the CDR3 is TGTGCCACCAGTGATTCAAGGAGGGTTGGCAATGAGCAGTTCTTC. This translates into CATSDSRRVGNEQFF.

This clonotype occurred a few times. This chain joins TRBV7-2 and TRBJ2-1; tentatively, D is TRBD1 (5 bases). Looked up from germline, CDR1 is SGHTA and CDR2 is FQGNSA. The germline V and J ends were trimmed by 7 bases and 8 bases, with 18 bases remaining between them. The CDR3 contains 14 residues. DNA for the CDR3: TGTGCCAGCACCACCAGGGCAGGGCGAGATGAGCAGTTCTTC. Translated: CASTTRAGRDEQFF.

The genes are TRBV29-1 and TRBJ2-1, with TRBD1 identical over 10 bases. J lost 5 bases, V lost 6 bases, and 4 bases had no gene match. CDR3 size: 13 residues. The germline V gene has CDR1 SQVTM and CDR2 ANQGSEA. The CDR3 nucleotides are TGCAGCGTCGGACAGGGGGTTGACAATGAGCAGTTCTTC. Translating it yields CSVGQGVDNEQFF.

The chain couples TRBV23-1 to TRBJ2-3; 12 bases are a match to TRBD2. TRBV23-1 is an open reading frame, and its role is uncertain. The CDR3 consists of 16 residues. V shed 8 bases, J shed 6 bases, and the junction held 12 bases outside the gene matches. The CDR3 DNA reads TGCGCCAGCTTACCGGGGGCTAGCGGGAGGGAGGATACGCAGTATTTT. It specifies CASLPGASGREDTQYF.

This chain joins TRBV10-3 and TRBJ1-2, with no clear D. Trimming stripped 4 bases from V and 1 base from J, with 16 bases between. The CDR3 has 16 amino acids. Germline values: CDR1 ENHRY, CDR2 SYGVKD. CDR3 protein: CAISVTPRLFNYGYTF. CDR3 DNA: TGTGCCATCAGTGTGACTCCAAGACTCTTTAACTATGGCTACACCTTC.

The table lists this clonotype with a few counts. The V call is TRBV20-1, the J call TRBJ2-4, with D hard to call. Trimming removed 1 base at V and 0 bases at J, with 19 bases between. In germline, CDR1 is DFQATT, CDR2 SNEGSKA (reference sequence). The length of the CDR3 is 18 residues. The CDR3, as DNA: TGCAGTGCTAGAGGCGATCTGGTACTCCCGGTAGCCAAAAACATTCAGTACTTC. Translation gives CSARGDLVLPVAKNIQYF.

CDR3: CASRNRVNTEAFF. The DNA of the CDR3 is TGTGCCAGCAGGAACAGGGTGAACACTGAAGCTTTCTTT. The V and J genes are TRBV5-6 and TRBJ1-1; a possible D gene is TRBD1 (6 bases). The germline V gene encodes CDR1 SGHDT and CDR2 YYEEEE. The length of the CDR3 is 13 residues. Trimming removed 5 bases from V and 0 bases from J, with 8 bases in between.

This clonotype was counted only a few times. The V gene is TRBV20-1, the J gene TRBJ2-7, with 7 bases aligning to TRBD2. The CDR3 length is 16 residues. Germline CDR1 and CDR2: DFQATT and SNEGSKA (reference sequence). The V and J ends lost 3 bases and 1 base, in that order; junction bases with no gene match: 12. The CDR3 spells CSASSASGTLSYEQYF. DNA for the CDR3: TGCAGTGCTAGTTCGGCTAGCGGAACCCTTTCCTACGAGCAGTACTTC.

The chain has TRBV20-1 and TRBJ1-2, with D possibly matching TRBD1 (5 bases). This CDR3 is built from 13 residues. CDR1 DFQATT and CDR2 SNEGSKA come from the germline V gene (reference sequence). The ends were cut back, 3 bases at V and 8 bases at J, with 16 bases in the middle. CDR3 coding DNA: TGCAGTGCTAGTCCCAGGGCGATAGCGGGCTACACCTTC. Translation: CSASPRAIAGYTF.